This T cell receptor (beta chain) was observed in a study of T cell responses to AZD1222 COVID-19 vaccine. General observations from the study: Targeting of unmutated variant regions was reportedly seen in nearly half of spike-specific TCRs. White British ancestry dominated among donors, who included more females, and clonal diversity was possibly underestimated. No day 14 peak samples; only post-peak repertoires were characterized.

Produced via immunoSEQ multiplex PCR; TCRdb's table is partial and in-frame only. The table has around 180,000 clones, about 86% seen once. This clone was counted a few times. Its target is unknown. This CDR3 is built from 15 residues. The ends were cut back, 5 bases at V and 1 base at J, with 12 bases in the middle. Germline assignment: CDR1 GTSNPN and CDR2 SVGIG (reference sequence). This specimen consisted of peripheral blood, obtained on day 0 of AZD1222 vaccination. The chain links TRBV30 to TRBJ2-6; D is ambiguous. The receptor was isolated from an adult in good health. In DNA, the CDR3 is TGTGCCTGGCCCATCGGTATATCTGGGGCCAACGTCCTGACTTTC. Translating it yields CAWPIGISGANVLTF.